The 8 T cell receptor beta chains below come from one sample, sequenced in a study of T cells in Graves' hyperthyroidism and ophthalmopathy. Researchers amplified the TCR beta CDR3 regions from RNA transcripts. With the HTBI primer set, the TCR CDR3 went through a first round of RT-PCR. Each CDR3 protein is one row after TCRdb ran MiXCR on the multiplex PCR reads. The sample yields a few hundred thousand distinct CDR3 sequences, roughly 25% seen once. Material for sequencing was blood. The receptor set was obtained from a man between 50 and 59 years old with Graves' hyperthyroidism.

The sample holds many counts of this clonotype. The CDR3 protein is CASSFPGRYNEQFF. The CDR3 bases are TGTGCCAGCAGTTTCCCCGGACGGTACAATGAGCAGTTCTTC. The rearrangement links TRBV27 to TRBJ2-1; D unclear. The length of the CDR3 is 14 residues. CDR1 is MNHEY and CDR2 is SMNVEV in the germline V gene (reference sequence). Trimming removed 3 bases from V and 4 bases from J, with 10 bases in between.

This clonotype was recorded only once. V and J are TRBV27 and TRBJ2-4; perhaps TRBD1 as D (5 bases). The germline V gene has CDR1 MNHEY and CDR2 SMNVEV (reference sequence). Trimming left V 6 bases short and J 1 base short, with 19 bases between. There are 17 residues in the CDR3. The CDR3: CASRRQFTAEAKNIQYF. CDR3 sequence (DNA): TGTGCCAGCAGACGACAGTTTACGGCAGAGGCCAAAAACATTCAGTACTTC.

This clonotype was found many times. This chain uses TRBV28 with TRBJ1-2, with D perhaps TRBD1 (6 bases). The germline V gene has CDR1 MDHEN and CDR2 SYDVKM. V was shortened by 5 bases and J by 8 bases, with 24 bases between the two germline ends. The CDR3 is 16 amino acids. CDR3 bases: TGTGCCAGCAGTCCCTATGGGTCGGACAGCTTGGGAGGCTACACCTTC. This translates into CASSPYGSDSLGGYTF.

The chain recombines TRBV6-6 with TRBJ1-5; 7 nucleotides align to TRBD1. V lost 0 bases and J lost 6; bases outside the gene matches: 14. In germline, CDR1 is MNHNY, CDR2 SVGAGI (reference sequence). There are 18 residues in the CDR3. The CDR3 region has the DNA TGTGCCAGCAGTTACTCGGGCCCCGGACAGGCTTCAACTCAGCCCCAGCATTTT. Translated, it gives CASSYSGPGQASTQPQHF.

This clonotype appeared many times. The chain joins TRBV6-1 to TRBJ2-7; D gene ambiguous. The CDR3 runs 15 residues. Trimming removed 7 bases at V and 2 bases at J, with 18 bases between. Per germline, CDR1 MNHNS and CDR2 SASEGT. CDR3 bases: TGTGCCAGCACCGGAACAAAGGGCCACACCTACGAGCAGTACTTC. It translates to CASTGTKGHTYEQYF.

A few counts support this clonotype. This rearrangement joins TRBV27 to TRBJ2-7; the D is unclear. V was pared by 3 bases and J by 6 bases, with 9 bases between. This CDR3 contains 12 residues. Germline V CDR1 and CDR2: MNHEY, SMNVEV (reference sequence). Here the CDR3 DNA reads TGTGCCAGCAGTTTCGTTAACGGCGAGCAGTACTTC. This encodes CASSFVNGEQYF.

This rearrangement joins TRBV5-4 to TRBJ2-5; 9 bases agree with TRBD2. J gave up 1 base and V 4 bases, and 8 bases lay outside the gene matches. The CDR3 loop spans 16 amino acids. Looked up from germline, CDR1 is SGHNT and CDR2 is YYREEE (reference sequence). This chain's CDR3 is CASSGNLAGTQETQYF. For the CDR3, the DNA is TGTGCCAGCAGCGGAAATCTAGCGGGGACCCAAGAGACCCAGTACTTC.

This clonotype was seen a few times. V is TRBV20-1 and J is TRBJ2-7; D remains ambiguous. The CDR3 length is 11 residues. The V gene lost 0 bases and the J gene lost 2 bases, with 2 bases spanning the gap. The germline V gene encodes CDR1 DFQATT and CDR2 SNEGSKA (reference sequence). The CDR3 coding sequence is TGCAGTGCTAGAGAAGCCTACGAGCAGTACTTC. Residues: CSAREAYEQYF.